The present T cell receptor (beta chain) was sequenced within a study of blood T cells in healthy people across ages. The CDR3 is 12 amino acids. Between the trimmed V and J ends, which lost 4 bases and 4 bases, there was a span of 9 bases. Germline lookup yields CDR1 SGHRS and CDR2 YFSETQ. Sample-barcoded 5' priming and a J-beta primer mix drove a second PCR of roughly 6 to 12 cycles. Each CDR3 protein is one row after TCRdb ran MiXCR on the 5' RACE reads. The data hold roughly 800,000 distinct CDR3 sequences, with 58% observed a single time. The origin of this receptor is a man in his thirties or forties in good health. The V and J genes are TRBV5-1 and TRBJ2-7; D gene uncertain. Source material: blood. CDR3 in DNA: TGCGCCAGCAGCGGATCACGTTACGAGCAGTACTTC. The encoded protein is CASSGSRYEQYF.